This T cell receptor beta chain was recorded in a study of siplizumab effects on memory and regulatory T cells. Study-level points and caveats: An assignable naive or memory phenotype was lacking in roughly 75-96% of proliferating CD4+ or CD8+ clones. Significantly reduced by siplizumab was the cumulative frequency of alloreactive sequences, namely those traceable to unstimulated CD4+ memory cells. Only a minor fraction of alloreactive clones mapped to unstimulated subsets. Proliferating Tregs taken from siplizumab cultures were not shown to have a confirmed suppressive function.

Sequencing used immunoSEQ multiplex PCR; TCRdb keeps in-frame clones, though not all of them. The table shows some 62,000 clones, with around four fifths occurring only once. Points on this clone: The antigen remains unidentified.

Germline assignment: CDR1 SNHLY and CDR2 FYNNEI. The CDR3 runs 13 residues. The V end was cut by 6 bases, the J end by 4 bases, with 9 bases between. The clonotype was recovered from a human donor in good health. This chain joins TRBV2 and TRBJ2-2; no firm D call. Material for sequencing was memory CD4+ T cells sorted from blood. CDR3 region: CASSHYVTGELFF. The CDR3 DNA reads TGTGCCAGCAGCCATTACGTCACCGGGGAGCTGTTTTTT. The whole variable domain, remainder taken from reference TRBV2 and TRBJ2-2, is EPEVTQTPSHQVTQMGQEVILRCVPISNHLYFYWYRQILGQKVEFLVSFYNNEISEKSEIFDDQFSVERPDGSNFTLKIRSTKLEDSAMYFCASSHYVTGELFFGEGSRLTVL.